The clone carrying this T cell receptor beta chain was recorded only once. Sample-barcoded 5' priming and a J-beta primer mix drove a second PCR of roughly 7 to 11 cycles. MiXCR was run by TCRdb on the 5' RACE reads, yielding one entry per CDR3 protein. The sample lists 980,000 or so distinct CDR3 sequences; roughly 50% were seen once. The CDR3 loop spans 12 amino acids. Germline values: CDR1 SNHLY, CDR2 FYNNEI. Trimming removed 6 bases at V and 7 bases at J, with 10 bases between. These data originate in a study of blood T cells in healthy people across ages. The clonotype comes from a young man in good health. Sequences were obtained from blood. V is TRBV2 and J is TRBJ2-1, with D hard to call. CDR3 nucleotide sequence: TGTGCCAGCAGGTGGAGTCGGAATGAGCAGTTCTTC. It encodes CASRWSRNEQFF.